This section outlines one TCR beta chain sequence together with its context. Its antigen is unknown. The CDR3 is made up of 16 amino acids. The sample comes from a study of T cells after yellow fever vaccination. Background on the study: Fractions of low cell number were prepared using SMART-Seq v4 Ultra Low Input. General study findings and limits: A weaker but faster secondary response was observed, peaking on day 5 versus 15. Repertoires obtained by FACS sorting could include abundant clonotypes that entered as contaminants from the bulk population.

Each CDR3 protein gets one entry after TCRdb re-called the 5' RACE reads with MiXCR. The sample lists 150,000 to 200,000 distinct CDR3 sequences; about 11% were seen once. This rearrangement joins TRBV21-1 to TRBJ2-7; the D call of TRBD1 is as the table states it, not checked on the DNA. TRBV21-1 is described as a pseudogene. This receptor was taken from a man younger than 35 who received the YFV17D yellow fever vaccine. This sample comprised CD8+ T cells sorted from PBMCs, obtained 15 days after the yellow fever booster vaccination. The chain's CDR3 is CASTCHHGRGPYEQYV. CDR3 DNA: TGTGCCAGCACCTGCCACCACGGCCGGGGTCCCTACGAGCAGTACGTC.